The 29 T cell receptor beta chains in this list originate from one sample, sequenced in a study of T cells in Graves' hyperthyroidism and ophthalmopathy. Amplification targeted TCR beta CDR3 regions from RNA transcripts. First-round RT-PCR of the TCR CDR3 relied on the HTBI primer set. TCRdb re-called the multiplex PCR reads through MiXCR, storing one row per CDR3 protein. The profile shows under 350,000 distinct CDR3 sequences, approximately 15% of them singletons. The sequenced sample was blood. The receptor source for this set is a woman aged 55 to 70 with Graves' ophthalmopathy.

The chain uses TRBV18 and TRBJ2-5; D not certain. This CDR3 region has 14 residues. Trimming took off 6 bases at V and 2 bases at J, with 13 bases between the two ends. CDR1 and CDR2 from the germline V gene are KGHSH and LQKENI. CDR3 in DNA: TGTGCCAGCTCCCCCCGGACCCAACAAGAGACCCAGTACTTC. Translated, it gives CASSPRTQQETQYF.

This clonotype was detected only a few times. V usage is TRBV30 and J usage is TRBJ2-6, with 9 bases lining up with TRBD1. J gave up 3 bases and V 6 bases, and 15 bases lay outside the gene matches. CDR3 length equals 18 residues. Germline V gives CDR1 GTSNPN, CDR2 SVGIG (reference sequence). The CDR3 reads CACRPRDREKGGANVLTF. The DNA of the CDR3 is TGTGCCTGCCGGCCCCGGGACAGGGAGAAGGGTGGGGCCAACGTCCTGACTTTC.

This clonotype was recorded many times. The J gene is TRBJ1-1, the V gene TRBV20-1; D is ambiguous. Trimming removed 3 bases from V and 1 base from J, with 3 bases in between. This CDR3 comprises 11 residues. Looked up from germline, CDR1 is DFQATT and CDR2 is SNEGSKA (reference sequence). The CDR3 region has the DNA TGCAGTGCTAGCCGGAACACTGAAGCTTTCTTT. Amino acid sequence: CSASRNTEAFF.

This clonotype appeared a few times. V and J are TRBV27 and TRBJ1-4; D gene uncertain. V was trimmed by 1 base and J by 7 bases, leaving 13 bases between them. The germline V gene has CDR1 MNHEY and CDR2 SMNVEV (reference sequence). The CDR3 covers 15 residues. As DNA, the CDR3 is TGTGCCAGCAGTTTATACGGTCTCGGTGGTGAAAAACTGTTTTTT. Amino acid sequence: CASSLYGLGGEKLFF. Looking up the rest from reference TRBV27 and TRBJ1-4 gives the full variable domain: EAQVTQNPRYLITVTGKKLTVTCSQNMNHEYMSWYRQDPGLGLRQIYYSMNVEVTDKGDVPEGYKVSRKEKRNFPLILESPSPNQTSLYFCASSLYGLGGEKLFFGSGTQLSVL.

This clonotype was recorded many times. The rearrangement uses TRBV7-2 and TRBJ2-5; D gene ambiguous. The CDR3 has 14 residues. Germline V gene sequence: CDR1 SGHTA, CDR2 FQGNSA. Deletions cut 7 bases from V and 2 bases from J, with 14 bases between. The CDR3 DNA follows: TGTGCCAGCACCCAATATGTTTTGCAAGAGACCCAGTACTTC. Protein product: CASTQYVLQETQYF.

This chain connects TRBV7-3 to TRBJ2-5, with TRBD2 matching over 8 bases. V lost 9 bases, J lost 4 bases, and 4 bases stayed unmatched. CDR1 and CDR2 from the germline V gene are SGHTA and FQGTGA. The CDR3 contains 12 residues. The CDR3 sequence is CASSGDTETQYF. The CDR3, as DNA: TGTGCCAGTAGCGGGGACACAGAGACCCAGTACTTC.

The table lists this clonotype with many counts. The chain recombines TRBV28 with TRBJ1-2; the D is unclear. V was cut by 3 bases and J by 4 bases, with 12 bases left in between. Germline assignment: CDR1 MDHEN and CDR2 SYDVKM. The CDR3 extends over 14 amino acids. Written as DNA, the CDR3 is TGTGCCAGCAGTTTGCAGGACCCTGGCTATGGCTACACCTTC. Its protein is CASSLQDPGYGYTF.

This clonotype showed up many times. The rearrangement joins TRBV6-2 or TRBV6-3 to TRBJ2-1, with D maybe TRBD1 (6 bases). Germline values: CDR1 MNHEY, CDR2 SVGEGT. Deletions cut 6 bases from V and 6 bases from J, with 21 bases between. The CDR3 is 16 residues long. The CDR3: CASRPRLTGSLNEQFF. The CDR3 nucleotides are TGTGCCAGCAGGCCCCGCCTCACAGGGTCTCTCAATGAGCAGTTCTTC.

The rearrangement uses TRBV6-2 or TRBV6-3 and TRBJ1-3; D call uncertain. The V and J ends lost 5 bases and 4 bases respectively, with 12 bases between them. From germline, CDR1 is MNHEY and CDR2 SVGEGT. The CDR3 extends over 14 amino acids. The CDR3 protein is CASSLLGRGNTIYF. The CDR3 DNA reads as TGTGCCAGCAGTCTACTAGGCAGGGGAAACACCATATATTTT.

This clonotype was picked up many times. The CDR3 loop reads CASSQERAGTGEQYF. DNA for the CDR3: TGCGCCAGCAGCCAAGAAAGGGCAGGGACGGGCGAGCAGTACTTC. The V call is TRBV4-1, the J call TRBJ2-7; D is perhaps TRBD1 or TRBD2 (5 bases each). With 0 bases removed from V and 6 bases from J, the gap between germline ends came to 15 bases. The germline V gene encodes CDR1 MGHRA and CDR2 YSYEKL. The CDR3 runs 15 residues.

The sample holds a few counts of this clonotype. The chain joins TRBV4-3 to TRBJ1-4, with unresolved D. The V gene lost 1 base and the J gene lost 1 base, with 13 bases spanning the gap. CDR3 length equals 17 residues. Germline CDR1 LGHNA, CDR2 YSLEER. For the CDR3, the DNA is TGCGCCAGCAGCCAAGGTTCCCAGCGGGGAACTAATGAAAAACTGTTTTTT. This sequence encodes CASSQGSQRGTNEKLFF.

Many counts were recorded for this clonotype. The genes are TRBV6-1 and TRBJ2-3; 8 nucleotides match TRBD1. The J segment lost 0 bases and the V segment lost 7 bases, leaving 21 bases of the junction unmatched. The CDR3 length is 20 residues. Germline V gives CDR1 MNHNS, CDR2 SASEGT. CDR3 nucleotide sequence: TGTGCCAGCACGCCATCCACCGGACAGGGATCCTTTGCTAGCACAGATACGCAGTATTTT. Translation: CASTPSTGQGSFASTDTQYF.

This clonotype came up many times. The gene calls are TRBV18 and TRBJ1-1, with TRBD1 matching over 8 bases. Trimming at V came to 7 bases and at J to 7 bases, leaving 11 bases not matched to a gene. This CDR3 comprises 14 residues. Germline CDR1 is KGHSH and CDR2 is LQKENI. The CDR3 region is CASLRDRGWVEAFF. DNA of the CDR3: TGTGCCAGCTTACGTGACAGGGGATGGGTTGAAGCTTTCTTT.

The chain links TRBV5-4 to TRBJ1-2; 8 bases fit TRBD1. After removal of 4 bases from V and 8 bases from J, the junction contained 7 bases not matched to a gene. The CDR3 is 13 amino acids. Germline loops: CDR1 SGHNT, CDR2 YYREEE (reference sequence). The CDR3 protein is CASSKDRERGYTF. The CDR3 DNA reads as TGTGCCAGCAGCAAGGACAGGGAGCGAGGCTACACCTTC.

The rearrangement links TRBV6-5 to TRBJ2-5, with 9 bases matching TRBD1. CDR3 length: 15 residues. V shed 4 bases and J 4 bases; nucleotides not matched to a gene: 7. From germline, CDR1 is MNHEY and CDR2 SVGAGI. DNA for the CDR3: TGTGCCAGCAGTTCCACACAGGGGGCAGGAGAGACCCAGTACTTC. Protein product: CASSSTQGAGETQYF.

CDR3 region: CASSKTGGSGYTF. The CDR3 bases are TGCGCCAGCAGCAAAACAGGGGGCTCAGGCTACACCTTC. The chain employs TRBV4-3 and TRBJ1-2; 9 nucleotides match TRBD1. Germline CDR1 is LGHNA and CDR2 is YSLEER. Trimming took 5 bases from V and 8 from J; bases not matched to a gene: 6. The CDR3 consists of 13 residues.

The chain joins TRBV20-1 to TRBJ1-1; 8 bases are shared with TRBD1. The CDR3 consists of 14 residues. The trim removed 3 bases at V and 3 bases at J, leaving 6 bases unmatched. Germline CDR1 is DFQATT and CDR2 is SNEGSKA (reference sequence). The CDR3 loop is CSASIAGGYTEAFF. CDR3 nucleotides: TGCAGTGCTAGTATCGCAGGGGGCTACACTGAAGCTTTCTTT.

The chain is built from TRBV7-6 and TRBJ1-3; the D gene is possibly TRBD1 (5 bases). Trimming left V 6 bases short and J 0 bases short, with 15 bases between. CDR1 is SGHVS and CDR2 is FNYEAQ in the germline V gene. The CDR3 is made up of 16 amino acids. CDR3 sequence (DNA): TGTGCCAGCAGACCAAAGGGGTTGAGCTCTGGAAACACCATATATTTT. Protein: CASRPKGLSSGNTIYF. Based on the CDR3 plus reference TRBV7-6 and TRBJ1-3, the full variable domain is GAGVSQSPRYKVTKRGQDVALRCDPISGHVSLYWYRQALGQGPEFLTYFNYEAQQDKSGLPNDRFSAERPEGSISTLTIQRTEQRDSAMYRCASRPKGLSSGNTIYFGEGSWLTVV.

This clonotype was counted at least ten times. The chain recombines TRBV2 with TRBJ1-5; D is unclear. Germline V lookup: CDR1 SNHLY, CDR2 FYNNEI. Between the trimmed V and J ends, which lost 3 bases and 0 bases, there was a span of 6 bases. This CDR3 region has 14 residues. In DNA form, the CDR3 reads TGTGCCAGCAGTGATGAGAATAGCAATCAGCCCCAGCATTTT. Translated: CASSDENSNQPQHF.

V is TRBV5-1 and J is TRBJ2-7, with 8 bases matching TRBD1. This CDR3 contains 13 residues. The germline gives CDR1 SGHRS, CDR2 YFSETQ. V dropped 0 bases and J dropped 6; count of bases not matched to a gene: 2. This CDR3 reads CASSLAGTGEQYF. The CDR3 bases are TGCGCCAGCAGCTTGGCCGGGACAGGCGAGCAGTACTTC.

This clonotype was seen many times. The chain uses TRBV28 and TRBJ1-1, with a tentative D call TRBD1 (6 bases). This CDR3 is 15 amino acids long. V was clipped by 2 bases and J by 0 bases, with 10 bases between them. CDR1 and CDR2 (germline): MDHEN, SYDVKM. This chain's CDR3 is CASSLVRGMNTEAFF. The CDR3 DNA reads TGTGCCAGCAGTTTAGTGAGGGGGATGAACACTGAAGCTTTCTTT. Full variable domain (outside the CDR3, taken from reference TRBV28 and TRBJ1-1): DVKVTQSSRYLVKRTGEKVFLECVQDMDHENMFWYRQDPGLGLRLIYFSYDVKMKEKGDIPEGYSVSREKKERFSLILESASTNQTSMYLCASSLVRGMNTEAFFGQGTRLTVV.

In this sample, this clonotype turned up many times. The chain recombines TRBV20-1 with TRBJ2-1; 9 bases line up with TRBD2. CDR3 length: 15 residues. The trim removed 5 bases at V and 3 bases at J, leaving 8 bases unmatched. CDR1 and CDR2 from the germline V gene are DFQATT and SNEGSKA (reference sequence). CDR3 nucleotides: TGCAGTGCTGCGGAGGGACTAGCTTACTACAATGAGCAGTTCTTC. Its protein product is CSAAEGLAYYNEQFF.

Worth noting for this clonotype: A much larger clonotype is one base distant, so this may be a read error. The chain recombines TRBV7-2 with TRBJ2-3; 7 bases are a match to TRBD1. V lost 5 bases and J lost 4; bases outside the gene matches: 6. The CDR3 sequence is 14 residues long. Germline values: CDR1 SGHTA, CDR2 FQGNSA. The CDR3 loop is CASSQGQRPDTQYF. The DNA of the CDR3 is TGTGCCAGCAGCCAGGGACAGAGGCCAGATACGCAGTATTTT.

This clonotype was seen many times. The chain is built from TRBV5-1 and TRBJ1-5, with 7 positions matching TRBD1. Germline V CDR1 and CDR2: SGHRS, YFSETQ. This CDR3 is 14 amino acids long. With 3 bases clipped from V and 6 bases from J, the junction kept 6 bases outside the gene matches. CDR3 nucleotide sequence: TGCGCCAGCAGCTATTCAGGGGGAGGTCAGCCCCAGCATTTT. Protein product: CASSYSGGGQPQHF.

This clonotype has more than one count but fewer than ten. This rearrangement joins TRBV20-1 to TRBJ2-7, with 9 bases fitting TRBD2. The J segment lost 0 bases and the V segment lost 2 bases, leaving 5 bases of the junction unmatched. Germline CDR1 and CDR2: DFQATT and SNEGSKA (reference sequence). The CDR3 has 15 residues. CDR3 DNA: TGCAGTGCTAGACTAGCGGGACTGATCTCCTACGAGCAGTACTTC. Its protein product is CSARLAGLISYEQYF.

This clonotype was detected a few times. The chain uses TRBV7-3 and TRBJ2-7; D possibly corresponds to TRBD1 (5 bases). The CDR3 is made up of 18 amino acids. From germline, CDR1 is SGHTA and CDR2 FQGTGA. Trimming shortened V by 0 bases and J by 0 bases, and 18 bases separated the two germline ends. Written as DNA, the CDR3 is TGTGCCAGCAGCTTAACTTTTGGGGCCCCGATTCACTCCTACGAGCAGTACTTC. It is translated as CASSLTFGAPIHSYEQYF. Supplemented by reference TRBV7-3 and TRBJ2-7, the full variable domain reads GAGVSQTPSNKVTEKGKYVELRCDPISGHTALYWYRQSLGQGPEFLIYFQGTGAADDSGLPNDRFFAVRPEGSVSTLKIQRTERGDSAVYLCASSLTFGAPIHSYEQYFGPGTRLTVT.

The rearrangement joins TRBV9 to TRBJ2-1, with 8 bases fitting TRBD2. CDR1 is SGDLS and CDR2 is YYNGEE in the germline V gene. The CDR3 length is 15 residues. With V trimmed by 4 bases and J by 2 bases, 5 bases remained unmatched. DNA of the CDR3: TGTGCCAGCAGCTCGGGACTAGTCGCCTACAATGAGCAGTTCTTC. It encodes CASSSGLVAYNEQFF.

V gene TRBV14 combines with J gene TRBJ1-3; D not resolved. The CDR3 has 14 amino acids. Per the germline V gene, CDR1 is SGHDN and CDR2 is FVKESK. Trimming took 6 bases from V and 3 from J, leaving 12 bases between them. The CDR3: CASSAIGSGNTIYF. In nucleotides, the CDR3 is TGTGCCAGCAGTGCCATTGGTAGTGGAAACACCATATATTTT.

About this clonotype itself: This could be a read error, since a much larger clone is one nucleotide away. The chain combines TRBV2 with TRBJ1-6; no reliable D call. Trimming stripped 5 bases from V and 0 bases from J, with 14 bases between. In germline, CDR1 is SNHLY, CDR2 FYNNEI. CDR3 length: 17 residues. CDR3 protein: CASSTARGSSYNSPLHF. CDR3 nucleotide sequence: TGTGCCAGCAGTACAGCACGGGGTAGCTCCTATAATTCACCCCTCCACTTT.